This T cell receptor beta chain was sequenced in a study of cytomegalovirus exposure and HLA in healthy donors. Whole-study findings and limits: TCR beta chain V- and J-gene trimming was linked, in a later analysis, to a missense variant in DCLRE1C. It emerged from a later analysis that several of the most significant clusters appeared to be linked to common viral pathogens.

The CDR3 has 14 residues. Trimming removed 1 base from V and 4 bases from J, with 10 bases in between. Germline V gene lookup returns CDR1 SGHTS and CDR2 YDEGEE. For this clone: Its antigen remains unknown.

It was with 60 Vbeta and 13 Jbeta primers that the PCR ran. Profiled with immunoSEQ multiplex PCR; TCRdb holds only in-frame clones, not every one. The sample totals about 48,000 clones. The chain is built from TRBV5-8 and TRBJ2-3; D is uncertain. The receptor comes from a woman between 35 and 50 years old in good health and CMV-seronegative. The sample was PBMCs. The CDR3 here is CASSLFLGADTQYF. CDR3 nucleotides: TGTGCCAGCAGCTTGTTTCTCGGAGCAGATACGCAGTATTTT.